These 21 T cell receptor beta chains came from one sample sequenced in a study of blood T cell repertoires in COVID-19. Sequenced by immunoSEQ multiplex PCR; TCRdb stores in-frame clones only, minus some. The data show around 100,000 clones, roughly 92% seen once. Sample: peripheral blood. Receptors originate from a man aged 60 to 69 with acute or convalescent COVID-19.

The chain couples TRBV6-4 to TRBJ1-2; 8 nucleotides agree with TRBD1. The CDR3 covers 14 residues. CDR1 is MRHNA, CDR2 SNTAGT, per germline. With V trimmed by 5 bases and J by 2 bases, 4 bases remained unmatched. CDR3 sequence reads: CASSPDRANYGYTF. The CDR3 nucleotides are TGTGCCAGCAGTCCGGACAGGGCCAACTATGGCTACACCTTC.

The rearrangement links TRBV7-9 to TRBJ1-5; D uncertain. Germline CDR1 reads SEHNR; CDR2 reads FQNEAQ (reference sequence). CDR3 length: 12 residues. V was pared by 0 bases and J by 6 bases, with 3 bases between. CDR3 sequence reads: CASSLAAQPQHF. DNA for the CDR3: TGTGCCAGCAGCTTAGCGGCTCAGCCCCAGCATTTT.

The gene calls are TRBV6-6 and TRBJ1-4, with D possibly TRBD1 on 6 matching bases. Germline V gene sequence: CDR1 MNHNY, CDR2 SVGAGI (reference sequence). Trimming took off 5 bases at V and 6 bases at J, with 16 bases between the two ends. This CDR3 has 15 amino acids. The CDR3, as DNA: TGTGCCAGCAGTCTGGTCGGGGGGGCCGATGAAAAACTGTTTTTT. Its protein product is CASSLVGGADEKLFF.

This sequence joins TRBV6-4 and TRBJ2-5; D is possibly TRBD2 (6 bases). V lost 6 bases and J 2 bases, leaving 16 bases between the germline ends. This CDR3 is built from 15 residues. Germline-derived CDR1 and CDR2 are MRHNA and SNTAGT. CDR3 protein: CASSPNYGGQETQYF. CDR3 DNA: TGTGCCAGCAGCCCGAATTACGGGGGACAAGAGACCCAGTACTTC.

The chain is built from TRBV19 and TRBJ2-1; 10 bases match TRBD1. V dropped 4 bases and J dropped 2; count of bases not matched to a gene: 5. Germline CDR1 reads LNHDA; CDR2 reads SQIVND (reference sequence). CDR3 size: 16 residues. The CDR3, as DNA: TGTGCCAGTAGTACGGGACAGGGGCCACCCTACAATGAGCAGTTCTTC. The encoded protein is CASSTGQGPPYNEQFF. The full variable domain, its missing parts supplied by reference TRBV19 and TRBJ2-1, is DGGITQSPKYLFRKEGQNVTLSCEQNLNHDAMYWYRQDPGQGLRLIYYSQIVNDFQKGDIAEGYSVSREKKESFPLTVTSAQKNPTAFYLCASSTGQGPPYNEQFFGPGTRLTVL.

This chain links TRBV7-9 with TRBJ1-2; D is possibly TRBD1 (5 bases). From germline, CDR1 is SEHNR and CDR2 FQNEAQ (reference sequence). The CDR3 consists of 14 residues. The V end was cut by 1 base, the J end by 8 bases, with 14 bases between. This CDR3 is CASSLDVRDRGYTF. The CDR3 nucleotides read TGTGCCAGCAGCTTAGACGTCAGGGATCGAGGCTACACCTTC. Based on the CDR3 plus reference TRBV7-9 and TRBJ1-2, the full variable domain is DTGVSQNPRHKITKRGQNVTFRCDPISEHNRLYWYRQTLGQGPEFLTYFQNEAQLEKSRLLSDRFSAERPKGSFSTLEIQRTEQGDSAMYLCASSLDVRDRGYTFGSGTRLTVV.

The rearrangement uses TRBV6-4 and TRBJ1-4; 8 bases map to TRBD1. The germline V gene has CDR1 MRHNA and CDR2 SNTAGT. This CDR3 region has 13 residues. V trimming: 6 bases; J trimming: 13 bases; junction bases outside the gene matches: 10. CDR3 sequence: CASSGQTGDRLFF. The CDR3 nucleotides read TGTGCCAGCAGCGGCCAGACAGGGGACAGACTGTTTTTT.

The chain employs TRBV3-1 (or the pseudogene TRBV3-2) and TRBJ2-7, with D tentatively TRBD1 (6 bases). V was cut by 4 bases and J by 1 base, with 17 bases left in between. The CDR3 runs 16 residues. Germline values: CDR1 LGHDT, CDR2 YNNKEL (reference sequence). The CDR3 bases are TGTGCCAGCAGCCGTCACACCCGGACAGCGTCCTACGAGCAGTACTTC. Translation: CASSRHTRTASYEQYF.

V and J are TRBV13 and TRBJ2-5; TRBD2 aligns across 11 bases. Germline V gives CDR1 PRHDT, CDR2 FYEKMQ (reference sequence). V shed 1 base and J 4 bases; nucleotides not matched to a gene: 8. The CDR3 runs to 17 residues. Written as DNA, the CDR3 is TGTGCCAGCAGCTTAGATATCCTAGCGGGAGGAATAGAGACCCAGTACTTC. Its translation: CASSLDILAGGIETQYF.

The chain couples TRBV19 to TRBJ2-2, with TRBD1 as a possible D gene (6 bases). The V end lost 5 bases, the J end lost 3 bases, and 13 bases lay between the germline ends. The CDR3 sequence is 15 residues long. Germline V gene sequence: CDR1 LNHDA, CDR2 SQIVND (reference sequence). The CDR3 bases are TGTGCCAGTAGTCCAGGGGCACGGGACACCGGGGAGCTGTTTTTT. Its protein product is CASSPGARDTGELFF. Full variable domain (outside the CDR3, taken from reference TRBV19 and TRBJ2-2): DGGITQSPKYLFRKEGQNVTLSCEQNLNHDAMYWYRQDPGQGLRLIYYSQIVNDFQKGDIAEGYSVSREKKESFPLTVTSAQKNPTAFYLCASSPGARDTGELFFGEGSRLTVL.

The V and J genes are TRBV3-1 (or the pseudogene TRBV3-2) and TRBJ1-3; D is unclear. V was trimmed by 0 bases and J by 0 bases, leaving 6 bases between them. Germline CDR1 and CDR2: LGHDT and YNNKEL (reference sequence). The CDR3 contains 15 residues. CDR3 bases: TGTGCCAGCAGCCAAGACCGGAGCTCTGGAAACACCATATATTTT. This gives the protein CASSQDRSSGNTIYF.

The V and J genes are TRBV15 and TRBJ2-1; possible D gene TRBD2, 6 bases. CDR1 and CDR2 from the germline V gene are LNHNV and YYDKDF (reference sequence). Trimming removed 4 bases at V and 4 bases at J, with 14 bases between. The CDR3 has 15 residues. The CDR3 coding sequence is TGTGCCACCAGCATTAGCGGAATCCTTTACAATGAGCAGTTCTTC. This translates into CATSISGILYNEQFF.

The V call is TRBV7-9, the J call TRBJ2-7, with 7 bases that match TRBD1. There are 14 residues in the CDR3. Germline V gene lookup returns CDR1 SEHNR and CDR2 FQNEAQ (reference sequence). With V trimmed by 4 bases and J by 2 bases, 5 bases remained unmatched. The CDR3 is CASSSPGQTYEQYF. The CDR3, as DNA: TGTGCCAGCAGCTCACCGGGACAGACCTACGAGCAGTACTTC.

The V and J genes are TRBV11-2 and TRBJ2-7, with TRBD2 as a possible D gene (5 bases). This CDR3 is 13 amino acids long. V lost 0 bases, J lost 7 bases, and 10 bases lay in between. Germline CDR1 and CDR2: SGHAT and FQNNGV. DNA for the CDR3: TGTGCCAGCAGCTTAGATTCCAGCGGAGAGCAGTACTTC. This translates into CASSLDSSGEQYF.

The chain links TRBV6-5 to TRBJ1-1; D is possibly TRBD1 (6 bases). The CDR3 runs 15 residues. Germline CDR1 MNHEY, CDR2 SVGAGI. V shed 5 bases and J shed 1 base, with 14 bases lying between them. CDR3 amino acids: CASSPHRARNTEAFF. In nucleotides, the CDR3 is TGTGCCAGCAGTCCCCACAGGGCTAGGAACACTGAAGCTTTCTTT.

The rearrangement uses TRBV5-1 and TRBJ2-1, with 11 positions matching TRBD1. Germline V gene lookup returns CDR1 SGHRS and CDR2 YFSETQ. V shed 4 bases and J 8 bases; nucleotides not matched to a gene: 14. The CDR3 totals 17 residues. The CDR3 region has the DNA TGCGCCAGCAGCCTTGGGCTCGGGACAGGGGGTATCGATGAGCAGTTCTTC. This gives the protein CASSLGLGTGGIDEQFF.

The J gene is TRBJ1-6, the V gene TRBV11-2; 7 bases align to TRBD1. Germline CDR1 and CDR2: SGHAT and FQNNGV. The CDR3 contains 16 residues. V shed 5 bases, J shed 0 bases, and the junction held 4 bases outside the gene matches. The DNA of the CDR3 is TGTGCCAGCAGCAAAAACAGGGGCTCCTATAATTCACCCCTCCACTTT. The encoded protein is CASSKNRGSYNSPLHF.

As concerns this clone: A read error may account for a junction end that differs from germline. In DNA, the CDR3 is TGTGCCAGCAGCTTAAGCGGGAGAGAAGAAAACTTC. It encodes CASSLSGREENF. V usage is TRBV13 and J usage is TRBJ2-7; TRBD2 aligns across 8 bases. This CDR3 spans 12 amino acids. Germline CDR1 PRHDT, CDR2 FYEKMQ (reference sequence).

This clone has a single count. The gene calls are TRBV3-1 (or the pseudogene TRBV3-2) and TRBJ2-2; weak D call: TRBD2 (6 bases). The CDR3 is 15 residues long. Deletions cut 7 bases from V and 1 base from J, with 13 bases between. CDR1 is LGHDT, CDR2 YNNKEL, per germline (reference sequence). The CDR3 loop is CASKITGVNTGELFF. The CDR3 region has the DNA TGTGCCAGCAAAATTACGGGGGTGAACACCGGGGAGCTGTTTTTT.

The rearrangement links TRBV9 to TRBJ2-1; TRBD2 matches 7 bases. Germline CDR1 reads SGDLS; CDR2 reads YYNGEE. Germline trimming cut 4 bases from V and 4 bases from J; bases unmatched to any gene: 11. The CDR3 spans 16 residues. CDR3: CASSPRPAGFYNEQFF. The CDR3 DNA follows: TGTGCCAGCAGCCCCCGCCCAGCGGGATTTTACAATGAGCAGTTCTTC.

The chain employs TRBV24-1 and TRBJ1-5, with 8 bases identical to TRBD1. The CDR3 is 17 amino acids. Germline V lookup: CDR1 KGHDR, CDR2 SFDVKD. V shed 1 base and J 1 base; nucleotides not matched to a gene: 5. The CDR3 spells CATSDFDRDRSNQPQHF. In DNA, the CDR3 is TGTGCCACCAGTGATTTCGACCGGGACAGGAGCAATCAGCCCCAGCATTTT.